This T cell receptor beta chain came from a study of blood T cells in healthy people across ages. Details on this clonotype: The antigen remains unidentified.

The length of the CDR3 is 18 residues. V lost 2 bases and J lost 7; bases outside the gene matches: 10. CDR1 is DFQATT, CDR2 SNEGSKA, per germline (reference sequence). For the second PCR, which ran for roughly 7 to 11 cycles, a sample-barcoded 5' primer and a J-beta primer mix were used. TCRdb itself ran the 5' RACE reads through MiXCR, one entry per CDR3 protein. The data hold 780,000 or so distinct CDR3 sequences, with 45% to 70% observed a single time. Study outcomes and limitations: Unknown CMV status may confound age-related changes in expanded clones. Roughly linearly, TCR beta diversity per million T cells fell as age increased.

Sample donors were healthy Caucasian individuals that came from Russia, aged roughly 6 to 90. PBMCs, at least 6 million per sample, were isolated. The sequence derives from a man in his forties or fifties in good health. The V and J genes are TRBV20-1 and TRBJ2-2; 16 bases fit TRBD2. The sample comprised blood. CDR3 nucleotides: TGCAGTGCTAGACTTCCGGGACTAGCGGGAGGGTTCCACGGGGAGCTGTTTTTT. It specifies CSARLPGLAGGFHGELFF.